This T cell receptor (beta chain) was profiled in a study of OX40 agonist ivuxolimab in advanced cancers. Measured with immunoSEQ multiplex PCR; TCRdb has only the in-frame clones, and not every one. This table holds tens of thousands of clones, roughly 86% found once. Exclusion applied to patients with autoimmune disease history or systemic immunosuppression. The CDR3 consists of 14 residues. With 0 bases removed from V and 5 bases from J, the gap between germline ends came to 12 bases. Germline lookup yields CDR1 SGHRS and CDR2 YFSETQ. The sample was CD4+ or CD8+ T cells sorted from blood, taken in a trial of the OX40 agonist ivuxolimab. This clonotype was sampled from an adult with an advanced solid tumor such as melanoma, head and neck, liver or kidney cancer. V usage is TRBV5-1 and J usage is TRBJ2-7; maybe TRBD1 (6 bases). The CDR3 reads CASSLVGGGNEQYF. In DNA form, the CDR3 reads TGCGCCAGCAGCTTGGTAGGGGGTGGGAACGAGCAGTACTTC.